The rows below give T cell receptor beta chains drawn from one sample of a study of Graves' ophthalmopathy and Graves' hyperthyroidism. TCRdb processed the multiplex PCR reads anew with MiXCR; each CDR3 protein has one entry. This table has 900,000 to 1,200,000 distinct CDR3 sequences, about 36% appearing once. Sequences were obtained from peripheral blood or thyroid tissue (not recorded which). The receptors were gathered from an adult man with Graves' hyperthyroidism. The CDR3 runs from the conserved cysteine through the conserved F or W. D genes are given only for firm matches. Not all rows give a size; the values are once, few, many and, for expanded clones, a class.

d_gene: .; v_gene: TRBV29-1; j_gene: TRBJ2-5; abundance: .; CDR3nt: TGCAGCGCATCGACCTGGGGCGATAGGGAGACCCAGTACTTC; CDR3aa: CSASTWGDRETQYF
d_gene: .; v_gene: TRBV29-1; j_gene: TRBJ1-1; abundance: .; CDR3nt: TGCAGCGGGCGGGGTATGTTGAACACTGAAGCTTTCTTT; CDR3aa: CSGRGMLNTEAFF
d_gene: .; v_gene: TRBV9; j_gene: TRBJ1-2; abundance: many; CDR3nt: TGTGCCAGCAGCGTAACAGGCGTCTATGGCTACACCTTC; CDR3aa: CASSVTGVYGYTF
d_gene: .; v_gene: TRBV16; j_gene: TRBJ2-5; abundance: few; CDR3nt: TGTGCCAGCAGCCACAATGGGAGGAACGGGGAGACCCAGTACTTC; CDR3aa: CASSHNGRNGETQYF
d_gene: TRBD1; v_gene: TRBV27; j_gene: TRBJ1-6; abundance: .; CDR3nt: TGTGCCAGCAGCAACAGGGGGTTAAATTCACCCCTCCACTTT; CDR3aa: CASSNRGLNSPLHF
d_gene: .; v_gene: TRBV20-1; j_gene: TRBJ2-7; abundance: .; CDR3nt: TGCAGTGCTAGTAGGATGGGGGGCGGTCAGTACTTC; CDR3aa: CSASRMGGGQYF
d_gene: .; v_gene: TRBV19; j_gene: TRBJ2-7; abundance: .; CDR3nt: TGTGCCAGTAGTAGTCGCAAAACAGCGGCTACGGACGAGCAGTACTTC; CDR3aa: CASSSRKTAATDEQYF
d_gene: TRBD1; v_gene: TRBV19; j_gene: TRBJ1-5; abundance: .; CDR3nt: TGTGCCAGTAGCGAGGGACAGTCTCTCGGCAATCAGCCCCAGCATTTT; CDR3aa: CASSEGQSLGNQPQHF
d_gene: .; v_gene: TRBV7-9; j_gene: TRBJ1-5; abundance: many; CDR3nt: TGTGCCAGCAGCCAAGGGGGGGGGCGCGGCAATCAGCCCCAGCATTTT; CDR3aa: CASSQGGGRGNQPQHF
d_gene: TRBD1; v_gene: TRBV12-3/TRBV12-4; j_gene: TRBJ2-7; abundance: many; CDR3nt: TGTGCCAGCAGTTCAACAGGGGTGGGCGAGCAGTACTTC; CDR3aa: CASSSTGVGEQYF